This T cell receptor (beta chain) was documented in a study of STAT5B mutations in CD4+ large granular lymphocyte leukemia. Whole-study findings and limits: Main leukemic clonotypes were patient-specific, but about 25% appeared at low frequency elsewhere. Top patient clones used TRBV06 genes more often: 8/27 versus 2/35 in controls.

Control samples were healthy donors' buffy coats. Sequencing used immunoSEQ multiplex PCR; TCRdb keeps in-frame clones, though not all of them. Found here are fewer than 35,000 clones, about 87% of them singletons; the top ten hold about 0.97%. With respect to this clone: Its antigen is not known.

The CDR3 is made up of 14 amino acids. The V end was cut by 3 bases, the J end by 4 bases, with 10 bases between. In germline, CDR1 is MGHRA, CDR2 YSYEKL. Sequenced sample: CD4+ T cells from blood buffy coats. V and J are TRBV4-1 and TRBJ2-1; D perhaps matches TRBD1 (7 bases). The sequence was collected from a human donor in good health. The CDR3 DNA reads TGCGCCAGCAGCCACCCAGGGGGGTACAATGAGCAGTTCTTC. Translation gives CASSHPGGYNEQFF.